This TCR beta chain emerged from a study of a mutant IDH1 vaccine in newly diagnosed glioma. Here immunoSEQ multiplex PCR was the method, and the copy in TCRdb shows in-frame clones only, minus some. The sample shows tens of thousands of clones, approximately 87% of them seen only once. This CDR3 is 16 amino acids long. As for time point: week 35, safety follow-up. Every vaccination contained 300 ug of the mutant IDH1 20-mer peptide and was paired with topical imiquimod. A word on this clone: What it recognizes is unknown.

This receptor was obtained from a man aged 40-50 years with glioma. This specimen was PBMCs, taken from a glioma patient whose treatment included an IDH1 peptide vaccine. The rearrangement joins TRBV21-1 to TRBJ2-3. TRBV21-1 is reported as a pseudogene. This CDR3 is CASRGGRESGSDTQYF. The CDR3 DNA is TGTGCCAGCAGGGGGGGCCGGGAGTCGGGGTCAGATACGCAGTATTTT.